A single sample gave rise to the 8 T cell receptor beta chains below, sequenced in a study of identical twins. TCRdb ran MiXCR on the 5' RACE reads and lists one entry per CDR3 protein. In the table there are some 730,000 distinct CDR3 sequences, 15% to 20% of which are singletons. These data were also filed under a second study, of T cells expressing NK-cell markers.

The sequenced material came from PBMCs. The receptor source for this set is a young woman in good health.

Only a few counts were recorded for this clonotype. This sequence joins TRBV7-9 and TRBJ2-7, with TRBD2 identical over 9 bases. V trimming: 4 bases; J trimming: 4 bases; junction bases outside the gene matches: 11. The CDR3 sequence is 16 residues long. The V gene's germline CDR1 is SEHNR and CDR2 FQNEAQ (reference sequence). The CDR3 here is CASSSLAGLSRYEQYF. Written as DNA, the CDR3 is TGTGCCAGCAGCTCCCTAGCGGGACTCAGTCGATACGAGCAGTACTTC.

This chain uses TRBV4-1 with TRBJ1-4; tentatively, D is TRBD1 (5 bases). Trimming removed 6 bases from V and 8 bases from J, with 13 bases in between. Germline V gives CDR1 MGHRA, CDR2 YSYEKL. CDR3 length: 13 residues. The CDR3 region is CASREEGREKLFF. CDR3 nucleotide sequence: TGCGCCAGCAGAGAGGAGGGGCGGGAAAAACTGTTTTTT.

V usage is TRBV7-9 and J usage is TRBJ2-4, with D tentatively TRBD1 (6 bases). V lost 0 bases and J lost 1, with 7 bases in between. Germline V lookup: CDR1 SEHNR, CDR2 FQNEAQ (reference sequence). The CDR3 length is 15 residues. The CDR3 is CASSLATGAKNIQYF. The DNA for the CDR3 is TGTGCCAGCAGCTTAGCGACAGGTGCCAAAAACATTCAGTACTTC. Based on the CDR3 plus reference TRBV7-9 and TRBJ2-4, the full variable domain is DTGVSQNPRHKITKRGQNVTFRCDPISEHNRLYWYRQTLGQGPEFLTYFQNEAQLEKSRLLSDRFSAERPKGSFSTLEIQRTEQGDSAMYLCASSLATGAKNIQYFGAGTRLSVL.

J is TRBJ2-7 and V is TRBV7-2; D call uncertain. The V gene's germline CDR1 is SGHTA and CDR2 FQGNSA. The CDR3 covers 13 residues. Trimming shortened V by 3 bases and J by 6 bases, and 12 bases separated the two germline ends. CDR3 DNA sequence: TGTGCCAGCAGCTTTGGGATTCCTGGCGAGCAGTACTTC. Translation: CASSFGIPGEQYF.

The rearrangement links TRBV12-5 to TRBJ1-1, with 7 nucleotides matching TRBD1. Germline CDR1 reads LGHNT; CDR2 reads FRNRAP. With 0 bases clipped from V and 2 bases from J, the junction kept 9 bases outside the gene matches. The length of the CDR3 is 17 residues. Here the CDR3 reads CASGLVPAGGPNTEAFF. The CDR3 DNA is TGTGCTAGTGGTTTGGTACCGGCAGGGGGGCCTAACACTGAAGCTTTCTTT.

This clonotype has more than one count but fewer than ten. The chain links TRBV11-2 to TRBJ2-1; no reliable D call. V shed 4 bases and J shed 10 bases, with 14 bases lying between them. The CDR3 is 13 amino acids. Per the germline V gene, CDR1 is SGHAT and CDR2 is FQNNGV. The CDR3 loop is CASSSETWAEQFF. The CDR3 DNA is TGTGCCAGCAGCTCCGAGACTTGGGCCGAGCAGTTCTTC.

This chain joins TRBV6-5 and TRBJ2-1; 13 positions agree with TRBD2. Losses at the gene ends were 4 bases for V and 7 bases for J; bases not matched to a gene: 10. CDR1 is MNHEY, CDR2 SVGAGI, per germline. The CDR3 is 17 residues long. The CDR3 loop reads CASSFLGTSGTGNEQFF. CDR3 sequence (DNA): TGTGCCAGCAGTTTCCTAGGGACTAGCGGGACAGGGAATGAGCAGTTCTTC.

The chain joins TRBV11-2 to TRBJ2-3; D remains unclear. Germline V gene sequence: CDR1 SGHAT, CDR2 FQNNGV. The CDR3 is made up of 16 amino acids. V shed 2 bases and J shed 3 bases, with 15 bases lying between them. CDR3 sequence (DNA): TGTGCCAGCAGCTTAAATCCCCTAGTGCGGACAGATACGCAGTATTTT. Translated: CASSLNPLVRTDTQYF.